Given below is one T cell receptor beta chain in context. The antigen is not known. It may be a read error: a sequence one base away is much more abundant. The data were obtained in a study of regulatory T cells in long-lasting Graves disease. Study-wide points: Repertoires from persistent disease leaned toward TRBV28, TRBJ1-2 and TRBJ2-5.

Time point defined: newly diagnosed GD, antithyroid drugs for less than 3 months. The TCR library was made from RNA extracted from PBMCs. Germline V lookup: CDR1 KGHDR, CDR2 SFDVKD. The CDR3 spans 12 residues. Arm-PCR of CDR3 regions and iRepertoire HTBI primers were the basis on which TCR beta libraries were built. MiXCR was run by TCRdb on the multiplex PCR reads, yielding one entry per CDR3 protein. The sample comprises hundreds of thousands of distinct CDR3 sequences, roughly 12% of which are singletons, and about 10% rests with the top ten. This sample also appeared in a second study, on T cells in Graves' hyperthyroidism and ophthalmopathy. That source adds: An initial round of RT-PCR targeting the TCR CDR3 relied on the HTBI primer set.

The chain couples TRBV24-1 to TRBJ1-1; a possible D gene is TRBD1 (6 bases). The TCR originated in a man younger than 45 with Graves disease. This material consisted of peripheral blood mononuclear cells (PBMCs), taken at new diagnosis, from a patient treated with antithyroid drugs. The CDR3 DNA is TGTGCCACCAGTGGTGGGGGCACTGAAACTTTCTTT. Protein: CATSGGGTETFF.